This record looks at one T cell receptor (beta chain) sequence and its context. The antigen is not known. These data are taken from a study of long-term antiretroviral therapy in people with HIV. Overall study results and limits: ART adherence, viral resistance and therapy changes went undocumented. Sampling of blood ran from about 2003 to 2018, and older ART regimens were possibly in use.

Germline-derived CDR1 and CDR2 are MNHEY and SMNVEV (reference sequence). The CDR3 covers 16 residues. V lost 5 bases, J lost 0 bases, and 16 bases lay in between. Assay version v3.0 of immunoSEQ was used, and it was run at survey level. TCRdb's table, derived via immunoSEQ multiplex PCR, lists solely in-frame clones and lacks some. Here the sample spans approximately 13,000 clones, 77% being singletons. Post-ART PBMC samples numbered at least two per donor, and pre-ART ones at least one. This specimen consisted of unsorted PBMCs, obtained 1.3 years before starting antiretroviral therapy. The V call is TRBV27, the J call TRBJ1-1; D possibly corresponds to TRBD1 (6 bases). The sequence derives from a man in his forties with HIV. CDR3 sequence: CASSPPRTEMNTEAFF. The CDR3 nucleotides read TGTGCCAGCAGTCCCCCCCGGACAGAAATGAACACTGAAGCTTTCTTT.